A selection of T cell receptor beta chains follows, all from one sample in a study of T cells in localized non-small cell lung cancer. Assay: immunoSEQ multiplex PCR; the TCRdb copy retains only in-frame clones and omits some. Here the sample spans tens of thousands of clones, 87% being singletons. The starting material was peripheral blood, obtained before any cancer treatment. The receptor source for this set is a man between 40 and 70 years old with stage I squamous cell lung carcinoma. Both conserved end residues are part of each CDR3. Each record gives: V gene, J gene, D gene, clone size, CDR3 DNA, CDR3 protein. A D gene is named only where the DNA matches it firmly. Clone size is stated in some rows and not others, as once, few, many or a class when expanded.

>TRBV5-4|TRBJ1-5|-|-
TGTGCCAGCAGCCAATTCAATAGCAATCAGCCCCAGCATTTT
CASSQFNSNQPQHF
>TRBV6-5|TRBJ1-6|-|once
TGTGCCAGCAGTTACATTTTCAATACCGGTTCACCCCTCCACTTT
CASSYIFNTGSPLHF
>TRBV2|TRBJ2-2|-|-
TGTGCCAGCAGTGGGGAGAACACCGGGGAGCTGTTTTTT
CASSGENTGELFF
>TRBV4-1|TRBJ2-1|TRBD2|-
TGCGCCAGCAGCCGGGGACTAGTAGGTGGCAATGAGCAGTTCTTC
CASSRGLVGGNEQFF
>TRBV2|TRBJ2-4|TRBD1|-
TGTGCCAGCAGTGAAGGACAGGGGTTCGTTGCCAAAAACATTCAGTACTTC
CASSEGQGFVAKNIQYF
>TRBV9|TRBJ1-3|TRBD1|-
TGTGCCAGCAGCACCCAGGGGGGGCCGAACTCTGGAAACACCATATATTTT
CASSTQGGPNSGNTIYF
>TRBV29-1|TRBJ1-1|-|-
TGCAGCGTGGTACAGCGGTATAATGAAGCTTTCTTT
CSVVQRYNEAFF
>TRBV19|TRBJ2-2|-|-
TGTGCCAGTAGTAGAGGAGGAGGTAACACCGGGGAGCTGTTTTTT
CASSRGGGNTGELFF
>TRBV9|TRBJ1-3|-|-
TGTGCCAGCAGCGCCAGTGGAAACACCATATATTTT
CASSASGNTIYF
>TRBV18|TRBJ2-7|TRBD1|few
TGTGCCAGCTCACCCAAAGGACAGGGGGGTTCATACGAGCAGTACTTC
CASSPKGQGGSYEQYF
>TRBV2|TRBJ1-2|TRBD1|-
TGTGCCAGCAAGGACAGGGGTCTTCCAAACTATGGCTACACCTTC
CASKDRGLPNYGYTF
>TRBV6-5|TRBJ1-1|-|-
TGTGCCAGCAGTTACTCCAGGGGCACTGAAGCTTTCTTT
CASSYSRGTEAFF
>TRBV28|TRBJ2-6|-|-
TGTGCCAGCAGTGGTGTGGGGTTGTCTGGGGCCAACGTCCTGACTTTC
CASSGVGLSGANVLTF
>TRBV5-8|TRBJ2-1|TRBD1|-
TGTGCCAGCAGCGCGGTCGACAGGGCAGGTGAGCAGTTCTTC
CASSAVDRAGEQFF
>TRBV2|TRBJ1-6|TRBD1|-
TGTGCCAGCAGTGGGCAGGGGGAGGAATCACCCCTCCACTTT
CASSGQGEESPLHF
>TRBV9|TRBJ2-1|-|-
TGTGCCAGCAACCCCCTGGGGGGATCCTACAATGAGCAGTTCTTC
CASNPLGGSYNEQFF
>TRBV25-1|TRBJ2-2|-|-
TGTGCCAGCAGTGAACGTGGGAACACCGGGGAGCTGTTTTTT
CASSERGNTGELFF
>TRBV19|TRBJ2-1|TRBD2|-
TGTGCCAGTAGTTCCCGCACTAGCGGGGGGTACAATGAGCAGTTCTTC
CASSSRTSGGYNEQFF
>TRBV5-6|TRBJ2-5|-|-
TGTGCCAGCAGCTTGAGGCAGCCGGCAGAGACCCAGTACTTC
CASSLRQPAETQYF
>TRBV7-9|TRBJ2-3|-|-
TGTGCCAGCAGCCAAGGTCGGGGGCAGCTACTACCCACAGATACGCAGTATTTT
CASSQGRGQLLPTDTQYF
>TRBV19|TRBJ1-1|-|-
TGTGCCAGTAGTATAGGGTCCAGATCGGTGACCACTGAAGCTTTCTTT
CASSIGSRSVTTEAFF
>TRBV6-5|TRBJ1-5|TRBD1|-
TGTGCCAGCAGTCAATATCAGGGGGGAGGGCAGCCCCAGCATTTT
CASSQYQGGGQPQHF
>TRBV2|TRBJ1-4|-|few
TGTGCCAGCAAGGCGGCATCGTCTGAAAAACTGTTTTTT
CASKAASSEKLFF
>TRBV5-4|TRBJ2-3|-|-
TGTGCCAGCAGCTGGGGTGGGAAAAAGCGCACAGATACGCAGTATTTT
CASSWGGKKRTDTQYF
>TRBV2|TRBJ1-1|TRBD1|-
TGTGCCAGCATAACAGGGGCGGGGACTGAAGCTTTCTTT
CASITGAGTEAFF
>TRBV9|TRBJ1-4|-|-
TGTGCCAGCAGCCCCGGACAGCATAATGAAAAACTGTTTTTT
CASSPGQHNEKLFF
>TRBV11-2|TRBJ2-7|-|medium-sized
TGTGCCAGCAGAGGACAGAGTGGGTCCTACGAGCAGTACTTC
CASRGQSGSYEQYF
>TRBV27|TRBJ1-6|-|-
TGTGCCAGCAGTTTGCTCGGGTCTAATTCACCCCTCCACTTT
CASSLLGSNSPLHF
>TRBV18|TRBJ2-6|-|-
TGTGCCAGCTCCCTCGACAGGTCTGGGGCCAACGTCCTGACTTTC
CASSLDRSGANVLTF
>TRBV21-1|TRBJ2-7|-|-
TGTGCCAGCAGCAATAAATCCCACGAGCAGTACTTC
CASSNKSHEQYF
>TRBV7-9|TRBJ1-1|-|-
TGTGCCAGCAGCCCGACAGGTTACACTGAAGCTTTCTTT
CASSPTGYTEAFF
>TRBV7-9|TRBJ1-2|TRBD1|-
TGTGCCAGCAGCCCCGGACAGGGTTATGGTGGCTACACCTTC
CASSPGQGYGGYTF
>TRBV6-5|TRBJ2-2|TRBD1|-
TGTGCCACCTGGACAGGGACCGGGGAGCTGTTTTTT
CATWTGTGELFF
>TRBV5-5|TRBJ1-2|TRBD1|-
TGTGCCAGCAGCGGCCGGGACAGGGGATCGGGTGGCTACACCTTC
CASSGRDRGSGGYTF
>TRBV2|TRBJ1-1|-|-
TGTGCCAGCAGTGAAGCCATGAACACTGAAGCTTTCTTT
CASSEAMNTEAFF
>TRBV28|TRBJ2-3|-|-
TGTGCCACCTCGCGGCAGGAGGTAGATACGCAGTATTTT
CATSRQEVDTQYF
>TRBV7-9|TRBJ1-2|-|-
TGTGCCAGCAGCTTAGGGGACGGCTACACCTTC
CASSLGDGYTF
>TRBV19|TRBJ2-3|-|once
TGTGCCAGTAGTATGACTAGAGGAATGAGGGATACGCAGTATTTT
CASSMTRGMRDTQYF
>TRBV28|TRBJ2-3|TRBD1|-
TGTGCCAGCAGCCCGGGACAGCCCACAGATACGCAGTATTTT
CASSPGQPTDTQYF
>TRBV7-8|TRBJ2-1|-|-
TGTGCCAGCAGCTTAACCGAGTACAATGAGCAGTTCTTC
CASSLTEYNEQFF
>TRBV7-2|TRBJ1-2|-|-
TGTGCCAGCAGCTTAGAGCACGGCCCGTATGGCTACACCTTC
CASSLEHGPYGYTF
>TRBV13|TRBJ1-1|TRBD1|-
TGTGCCAGCAGCCGACGGACAGGGTTCACTGAAGCTTTCTTT
CASSRRTGFTEAFF
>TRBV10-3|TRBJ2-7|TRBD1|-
TGTGCCATCAGTGAGTCCGCGGACAGGGGCGGGCTTTACGAGCAGTACTTC
CAISESADRGGLYEQYF
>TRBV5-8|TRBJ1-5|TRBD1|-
TGTGCCAGCAGCCCCGGACAGGGGCCGTATCAGCCCCAGCATTTT
CASSPGQGPYQPQHF
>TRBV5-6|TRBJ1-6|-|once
TGTGCCAGCAGCCTCGACAGTAGGGGCTCACCCCTCCACTTT
CASSLDSRGSPLHF
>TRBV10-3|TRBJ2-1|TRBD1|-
TGTGCCATCACTCTGGACAGGGGGCACCACAATGAGCAGTTCTTC
CAITLDRGHHNEQFF
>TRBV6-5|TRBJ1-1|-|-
TGTGCCAGCAGAATGACAGTTAACACTGAAGCTTTCTTT
CASRMTVNTEAFF
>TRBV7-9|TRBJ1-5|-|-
TGTGCCAGCAGCTCCCGGGCGGGCAATCAGCCCCAGCATTTT
CASSSRAGNQPQHF
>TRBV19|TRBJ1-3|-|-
TGTGCCAGTAGTGGCCCGGGACCGGGAAACACCATATATTTT
CASSGPGPGNTIYF
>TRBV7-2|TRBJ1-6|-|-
TGTGCCAGCAGCCCTCCGGGTTCACCCCTCCACTTT
CASSPPGSPLHF